Sequencing of this T cell receptor beta chain was carried out in a study of blood T cell repertoires in COVID-19. Overall study context: Acute and convalescent COVID-19 samples came from the United States, Italy and Spain. The cDNA or gDNA used as material had been derived from T cells, B-cell-depleted T cells, or PBMCs.

TCRdb's copy holds only in-frame clones and misses some; the assay was immunoSEQ multiplex PCR. The sample has fewer than 300,000 clones, around 90% seen once. Participants were aged about 18 to 100 years, lived in about 26 US areas, and enrolled virtually. Each participant's cohort was designated according to participant-reported clinical history. This receptor was taken from a woman aged 40 to 50 with acute COVID-19. Material: PBMCs or T cells enriched from blood (not recorded which).

The CDR3, as DNA: TGTGCCACCAGTGGGGACAGGGGGCGAGGGGAGACCCAGTACTTC. It codes for CATSGDRGRGETQYF. This sequence joins TRBV24-1 and TRBJ2-5; 12 bases are a match to TRBD1. In germline, CDR1 is KGHDR, CDR2 SFDVKD. J gave up 5 bases and V 5 bases, and 5 bases lay outside the gene matches. CDR3 length equals 15 residues.